Here is one T cell receptor beta chain with its context. Germline values: CDR1 SNHLY, CDR2 FYNNEI. The V end was cut by 4 bases, the J end by 3 bases, with 10 bases between. This CDR3 spans 14 amino acids. The data originate from a study of T cells in Graves' hyperthyroidism and ophthalmopathy. From RNA transcripts, TCR beta CDR3 regions were amplified. Primed by the HTBI set, a first-round RT-PCR was run on the TCR CDR3. Each CDR3 protein gets one entry after TCRdb re-called the multiplex PCR reads with MiXCR. The sample carries a few hundred thousand distinct CDR3 sequences, 18% recorded once. Uncontrolled infection, other autoimmune disease, pregnancy or lactation led to exclusion.

The V gene is TRBV2, the J gene TRBJ1-5, with a weak D call TRBD1 (6 bases). Sequenced sample: blood. This clonotype originated in a man aged 18 to 30 with Graves' ophthalmopathy. The CDR3 DNA reads TGTGCCAGCAGTGTAGGGGGGGTCAATCAGCCCCAGCATTTT. Protein: CASSVGGVNQPQHF.